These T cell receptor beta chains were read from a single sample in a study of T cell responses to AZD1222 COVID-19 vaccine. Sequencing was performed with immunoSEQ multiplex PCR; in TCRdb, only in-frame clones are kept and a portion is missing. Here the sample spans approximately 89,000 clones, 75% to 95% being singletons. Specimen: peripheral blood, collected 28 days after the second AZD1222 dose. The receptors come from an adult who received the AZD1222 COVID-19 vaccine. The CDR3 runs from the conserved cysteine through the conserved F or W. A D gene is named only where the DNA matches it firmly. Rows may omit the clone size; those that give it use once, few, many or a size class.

CDR3nt: TGCGCCAGCAGCCCGTGGGGGACAGGGACCTCTGGGGCCAACGTCCTGACTTTC
CDR3aa: CASSPWGTGTSGANVLTF
abundance: NA
j_gene: TRBJ2-6
v_gene: TRBV5-1
d_gene: TRBD1

CDR3nt: TGCGCCAGCAGCCGCATTGGGCAGGGATTACAAGAGACCCAGTACTTC
CDR3aa: CASSRIGQGLQETQYF
abundance: NA
j_gene: TRBJ2-5
v_gene: TRBV5-1
d_gene: NA

CDR3nt: TGTGCCAGCAGCGCAGCGGGAGTTCAAGAGACCCAGTACTTC
CDR3aa: CASSAAGVQETQYF
abundance: once
j_gene: TRBJ2-5
v_gene: TRBV7-3
d_gene: TRBD2

CDR3nt: TGTGCCAGCAGTGGGGGACAGGGGAATCAGCCCCAGCATTTT
CDR3aa: CASSGGQGNQPQHF
abundance: NA
j_gene: TRBJ1-5
v_gene: TRBV3-1/TRBV3-2
d_gene: TRBD1

CDR3nt: TGCGCCAGCAGCCCCGGAGGGCTAGCTGGTCTGGATGAGCAGTTCTTC
CDR3aa: CASSPGGLAGLDEQFF
abundance: once
j_gene: TRBJ2-1
v_gene: TRBV5-1
d_gene: NA

CDR3nt: TGTGCCAGCTCACCGGGTGCGGGGGGCGGCGGCTATGGCTACACCTTC
CDR3aa: CASSPGAGGGGYGYTF
abundance: NA
j_gene: TRBJ1-2
v_gene: TRBV18
d_gene: NA

CDR3nt: TGCAGCGTTGCTTTCCGTGGCGGTCTCTATGGCTACACCTTC
CDR3aa: CSVAFRGGLYGYTF
abundance: NA
j_gene: TRBJ1-2
v_gene: TRBV29-1
d_gene: NA

CDR3nt: TGTGCCAGCAGCCAGAGGGGCGGGGGGATAAATGAGCAGTTCTTC
CDR3aa: CASSQRGGGINEQFF
abundance: NA
j_gene: TRBJ2-1
v_gene: TRBV7-9
d_gene: TRBD2

CDR3nt: TGTGCCAGCAGGCTGGAGTGGCGAGCCTACGAGCAGTACTTC
CDR3aa: CASRLEWRAYEQYF
abundance: few
j_gene: TRBJ2-7
v_gene: TRBV2
d_gene: NA

CDR3nt: TGTGCCAGGGGCGGGGGGCGCATTTACTATGGCTACACCTTC
CDR3aa: CARGGGRIYYGYTF
abundance: NA
j_gene: TRBJ1-2
v_gene: TRBV11-3
d_gene: NA

CDR3nt: TGTGCCAGCAGACCAACTCTGGGGCCCCAGCATTTT
CDR3aa: CASRPTLGPQHF
abundance: NA
j_gene: TRBJ1-5
v_gene: TRBV6-5
d_gene: NA

CDR3nt: TGTGCCAGCAGCCCCCCCGTGGATACGCAGTATTTT
CDR3aa: CASSPPVDTQYF
abundance: NA
j_gene: TRBJ2-3
v_gene: TRBV5-5
d_gene: NA

CDR3nt: TGTGCCACCAGTGATTCGTTTGGGGGCTACACCTTC
CDR3aa: CATSDSFGGYTF
abundance: once
j_gene: TRBJ1-2
v_gene: TRBV24-1
d_gene: NA

CDR3nt: TGTGCCAGCTCTCCCCCCGCAGCGACACGGGGAGAGACCCAGTACTTC
CDR3aa: CASSPPAATRGETQYF
abundance: NA
j_gene: TRBJ2-5
v_gene: TRBV18
d_gene: NA

CDR3nt: TGTGCCAGCTTCCGGGACAGCCGAGATACGCAGTATTTT
CDR3aa: CASFRDSRDTQYF
abundance: NA
j_gene: TRBJ2-3
v_gene: TRBV18
d_gene: TRBD1

CDR3nt: TGTGCCAGCAGAATCACAGAAAACTATGGCTACACCTTC
CDR3aa: CASRITENYGYTF
abundance: NA
j_gene: TRBJ1-2
v_gene: TRBV28
d_gene: NA

CDR3nt: TGTGCCAGCAGTTTATTGGGGGGGACTGAAGCTTTCTTT
CDR3aa: CASSLLGGTEAFF
abundance: NA
j_gene: TRBJ1-1
v_gene: TRBV27
d_gene: NA

CDR3nt: TGTGCCAGCATTCCTATTCCCCTTGGGGGCTACACCTTC
CDR3aa: CASIPIPLGGYTF
abundance: NA
j_gene: TRBJ1-2
v_gene: TRBV6-5
d_gene: NA

CDR3nt: TGCAGTGCTTCATACAGGGTTGGCTACACCTTC
CDR3aa: CSASYRVGYTF
abundance: NA
j_gene: TRBJ1-2
v_gene: TRBV20-1
d_gene: NA

CDR3nt: TGTGCCAGCAACCAACAGGGATCAAACTATGGCTACACCTTC
CDR3aa: CASNQQGSNYGYTF
abundance: NA
j_gene: TRBJ1-2
v_gene: TRBV7-9
d_gene: NA

CDR3nt: TGTGCCAGCAGCTTAAGGCTTTACGAGCAGTACTTC
CDR3aa: CASSLRLYEQYF
abundance: NA
j_gene: TRBJ2-7
v_gene: TRBV13
d_gene: NA

CDR3nt: TGTGCCAGTAGTATAAGGGGCAGGGTGGGCTATGGCTACACCTTC
CDR3aa: CASSIRGRVGYGYTF
abundance: once
j_gene: TRBJ1-2
v_gene: TRBV19
d_gene: NA

CDR3nt: TGTGCCACCAGTGCCCGGGCCTTCGGGAACGGTGGCTACACCTTC
CDR3aa: CATSARAFGNGGYTF
abundance: NA
j_gene: TRBJ1-2
v_gene: TRBV24-1
d_gene: NA